The 32 T cell receptor beta chains below all came from one sample that was sequenced in a study of blood T cell repertoires in COVID-19. This table comes from immunoSEQ multiplex PCR, and its TCRdb copy is limited to in-frame clones, with some not included. The sample includes approximately 40,000 clones, approximately 90% seen only once; the top ten take approximately 4.5%. The specimen was peripheral blood. These TCRs come from a man aged 55-75 years with COVID-19, enrolled during active disease.

This sequence joins TRBV18 and TRBJ1-1, with D hard to call. This CDR3 has 15 residues. Germline V gives CDR1 KGHSH, CDR2 LQKENI. Trimming stripped 6 bases from V and 3 bases from J, with 17 bases between. The CDR3 spells CASSARLSGDTEAFF. The CDR3 nucleotides read TGTGCCAGCTCCGCTCGATTGAGTGGAGACACTGAAGCTTTCTTT.

This chain joins TRBV5-1 and TRBJ2-2; TRBD2 matches 7 bases. With 2 bases clipped from V and 4 bases from J, the junction kept 8 bases outside the gene matches. Germline CDR1 and CDR2: SGHRS and YFSETQ. CDR3 length equals 16 residues. This CDR3 is CASSLPAGRRTGELFF. DNA for the CDR3: TGCGCCAGCAGCTTACCAGCGGGGAGGCGCACCGGGGAGCTGTTTTTT.

The chain carries TRBV6-5 and TRBJ1-2; 7 bases match TRBD1. The V segment lost 5 bases and the J segment 4 bases; nucleotides outside the gene matches: 7. This CDR3 is 14 amino acids long. From germline, CDR1 is MNHEY and CDR2 SVGAGI. This chain's CDR3 is CASSSNRGGYGYTF. CDR3 nucleotides: TGTGCCAGCAGTAGCAACAGGGGTGGCTATGGCTACACCTTC.

The V and J genes are TRBV12-3 or TRBV12-4 and TRBJ2-7; TRBD1 might be the D (5 bases). V lost 6 bases, J lost 6 bases, and 12 bases lay in between. CDR3 length equals 12 residues. The CDR3 region has the DNA TGTGCCAGCAGCCCGAATAGGGGCGAGCAGTACTTC. Amino acid sequence: CASSPNRGEQYF.

This chain uses TRBV5-1 with TRBJ2-2; 8 bases line up with TRBD2. The CDR3 is 15 residues long. The germline V gene encodes CDR1 SGHRS and CDR2 YFSETQ. J was trimmed by 5 bases and V by 5 bases; bases with no gene match: 8. CDR3 bases: TGCGCCAGCAGAGGAGCGGGAGTCCGAACCGGGGAGCTGTTTTTT. It is translated as CASRGAGVRTGELFF.

The chain recombines TRBV19 with TRBJ2-1; TRBD2 is a possible D gene (6 bases). This CDR3 region has 12 residues. Germline V gene lookup returns CDR1 LNHDA and CDR2 SQIVND (reference sequence). V was clipped by 9 bases and J by 3 bases, with 9 bases between them. The CDR3 bases are TGTGCCAGCCGGACTAACTACAATGAGCAGTTCTTC. Protein sequence: CASRTNYNEQFF.

The V and J genes are TRBV11-2 and TRBJ2-1; a possible D gene is TRBD1 (5 bases). The CDR3 is 15 residues long. The germline gives CDR1 SGHAT, CDR2 FQNNGV. Trimming cost V 3 bases and J 7 bases, with 16 bases left between them. CDR3 nucleotides: TGTGCCAGCAGCTTGGGGCAGGCTGATAGAAATGAGCAGTTCTTC. Residues: CASSLGQADRNEQFF.

This clone was recorded a few times. V and J are TRBV19 and TRBJ1-2, with D unresolved. The CDR3 runs 15 residues. Trimming left V 7 bases short and J 1 base short, with 16 bases between. Germline V CDR1 and CDR2: LNHDA, SQIVND (reference sequence). Here the CDR3 reads CASNPGVRSNYGYTF. CDR3 in DNA: TGTGCCAGTAATCCCGGGGTAAGGAGTAACTATGGCTACACCTTC.

The chain links TRBV7-2 to TRBJ1-2, with 9 nucleotides matching TRBD1. The germline V gene encodes CDR1 SGHTA and CDR2 FQGNSA. Trimming at V came to 6 bases and at J to 8 bases, leaving 4 bases not matched to a gene. The CDR3 runs 12 residues. In DNA form, the CDR3 reads TGTGCCAGCAGGCGGACAGGGGAAGGCTACACCTTC. This translates into CASRRTGEGYTF. The full variable domain, rest sourced from reference TRBV7-2 and TRBJ1-2, is GAGVSQSPSNKVTEKGKDVELRCDPISGHTALYWYRQSLGQGLEFLIYFQGNSAPDKSGLPSDRFSAERTGGSVSTLTIQRTQQEDSAVYLCASRRTGEGYTFGSGTRLTVV.

On this clone itself: The sample carries other DNA sequences with the same CDR3. V and J are TRBV3-1 (or the pseudogene TRBV3-2) and TRBJ2-6; D possibly corresponds to TRBD2 (6 bases). V gave up 4 bases and J gave up 1 base, with 14 bases separating them. The CDR3 has 17 amino acids. Germline V lookup: CDR1 LGHDT, CDR2 YNNKEL (reference sequence). In nucleotides, the CDR3 is TGTGCCAGCAGCCCCCGGACCGGGGGTTCTGGGGCCAACGTCCTGACTTTC. Translated: CASSPRTGGSGANVLTF.

The chain joins TRBV11-3 to TRBJ2-7, with 8 bases that match TRBD1. Trimming at V came to 1 base and at J to 5 bases, leaving 10 bases not matched to a gene. This CDR3 has 16 residues. Germline loops: CDR1 SGHNT, CDR2 YENEEA. The CDR3 bases are TGTGCCAGCAGCTTAGCCCTGACAGGGGACTGGGACGAGCAGTACTTC. This gives the protein CASSLALTGDWDEQYF.

This clone appeared once. The chain employs TRBV28 and TRBJ1-2, with D tentatively TRBD1 (5 bases). Germline CDR1 and CDR2: MDHEN and SYDVKM. This CDR3 spans 12 amino acids. Between the trimmed V and J ends, which lost 7 bases and 4 bases, there was a span of 10 bases. CDR3 sequence: CASKGTLYGYTF. In nucleotides, the CDR3 is TGTGCCAGCAAAGGGACTCTCTATGGCTACACCTTC.

The rearrangement links TRBV9 to TRBJ2-5; a possible D gene is TRBD1 (5 bases). Germline CDR1 reads SGDLS; CDR2 reads YYNGEE. This CDR3 is built from 14 residues. Trimming took 2 bases from V and 1 from J, leaving 9 bases between them. The DNA of the CDR3 is TGTGCCAGCAGCGTTGACAGAGTCCAAGAGACCCAGTACTTC. It translates to CASSVDRVQETQYF.

The chain couples TRBV7-9 to TRBJ2-7, with 8 bases identical to TRBD2. The V gene end was trimmed by 6 bases and the J gene end by 5 bases; junction bases not matched to a gene: 18. The CDR3 runs to 17 residues. Germline values: CDR1 SEHNR, CDR2 FQNEAQ (reference sequence). The CDR3 protein is CASSTARPSGSIHEQYF. The CDR3 coding sequence is TGTGCCAGCAGTACCGCTAGGCCCAGCGGGAGTATCCACGAGCAGTACTTC. The full variable domain, rest sourced from reference TRBV7-9 and TRBJ2-7, is DTGVSQNPRHKITKRGQNVTFRCDPISEHNRLYWYRQTLGQGPEFLTYFQNEAQLEKSRLLSDRFSAERPKGSFSTLEIQRTEQGDSAMYLCASSTARPSGSIHEQYFGPGTRLTVT.

The chain is built from TRBV2 and TRBJ2-1; D might be TRBD2 (7 bases). CDR3 length equals 14 residues. Germline assignment: CDR1 SNHLY and CDR2 FYNNEI. V was clipped by 7 bases and J by 6 bases, with 16 bases between them. The CDR3 region is CASTRGRGGNEQFF. In nucleotides, the CDR3 is TGTGCCAGCACCCGGGGGAGGGGGGGCAATGAGCAGTTCTTC.

This clone was detected once. The J gene is TRBJ1-1, the V gene TRBV12-3 or TRBV12-4, with a tentative D call TRBD1 (5 bases). CDR3 length equals 13 residues. Trimming shortened V by 8 bases and J by 1 base, and 11 bases separated the two germline ends. Written as DNA, the CDR3 is TGTGCCAGCGGCGGGGGAGGGAACACTGAAGCTTTCTTT. Protein sequence: CASGGGGNTEAFF.

The V call is TRBV29-1, the J call TRBJ2-1; D call uncertain. V lost 7 bases and J 11 bases, leaving 21 bases between the germline ends. CDR1 and CDR2 from the germline V gene are SQVTM and ANQGSEA. CDR3 length equals 13 residues. The CDR3 spells CSGEINPPQKQFF. The CDR3 bases are TGCAGCGGTGAGATCAACCCCCCACAAAAGCAGTTCTTC.

The J gene is TRBJ2-3, the V gene TRBV28; the match to TRBD2 covers 14 bases. The germline V gene encodes CDR1 MDHEN and CDR2 SYDVKM. The CDR3 consists of 19 residues. Trimming removed 1 base from V and 5 bases from J; junction bases left unmatched: 11. The CDR3 DNA reads TGTGCCAGCAGTTTATACGGGACTAGCGGGAGTGCCTTTGGAGATACGCAGTATTTT. Its translation is CASSLYGTSGSAFGDTQYF.

This clone has only one observation. The rearrangement uses TRBV3-1 (or the pseudogene TRBV3-2) and TRBJ2-1, with TRBD2 as a possible D gene (6 bases). Germline V CDR1 and CDR2: LGHDT, YNNKEL (reference sequence). The V end was cut by 4 bases, the J end by 10 bases, with 20 bases between. The CDR3 totals 15 residues. CDR3 loop: CASSLGTGALPEQFF. The CDR3 coding sequence is TGTGCCAGCAGCCTTGGGACGGGAGCTTTACCCGAGCAGTTCTTC.

This chain links TRBV11-3 with TRBJ2-2; 11 nucleotides line up with TRBD2. V dropped 3 bases and J dropped 2; count of bases not matched to a gene: 2. The CDR3 length is 16 residues. Germline CDR1 reads SGHNT; CDR2 reads YENEEA. The CDR3 region is CASSFLAGGNTGELFF. In DNA, the CDR3 is TGTGCCAGCAGCTTCCTAGCGGGAGGTAACACCGGGGAGCTGTTTTTT.

This chain links TRBV27 with TRBJ2-7, with D possibly TRBD1 on 5 matching bases. Trimming cost V 5 bases and J 2 bases, with 13 bases left between them. There are 14 residues in the CDR3. Germline assignment: CDR1 MNHEY and CDR2 SMNVEV (reference sequence). CDR3 in amino acids: CASSPRASTYEQYF. Here the CDR3 DNA reads TGTGCCAGCAGTCCCAGGGCCTCCACCTACGAGCAGTACTTC.

V usage is TRBV7-8 and J usage is TRBJ1-5; D is unclear. The ends were cut back, 1 base at V and 1 base at J, with 11 bases in the middle. CDR3 size: 16 residues. CDR1 is SGHVS, CDR2 FQNEAQ, per germline. Written as DNA, the CDR3 is TGTGCCAGCAGCTTAGTCGAGAATTTAAGCAATCAGCCCCAGCATTTT. Translating gives CASSLVENLSNQPQHF. Variable domain in full (rest from reference TRBV7-8 and TRBJ1-5): GAGVSQSPRYKVAKRGQDVALRCDPISGHVSLFWYQQALGQGPEFLTYFQNEAQLDKSGLPSDRFFAERPEGSVSTLKIQRTQQEDSAVYLCASSLVENLSNQPQHFGDGTRLSIL.

V and J are TRBV27 and TRBJ1-1; D gene ambiguous. Per the germline V gene, CDR1 is MNHEY and CDR2 is SMNVEV (reference sequence). The CDR3 contains 15 residues. Trimming cost V 5 bases and J 1 base, with 14 bases left between them. CDR3 in DNA: TGTGCCAGCAGTCCGACCCCCACGGGGAACACTGAAGCTTTCTTT. This encodes CASSPTPTGNTEAFF.

The rearrangement uses TRBV18 and TRBJ2-1, with TRBD2 matching 8 bases. CDR3 size: 15 residues. V gave up 3 bases and J gave up 7 bases; unmatched junction bases: 8. CDR1 is KGHSH and CDR2 is LQKENI in the germline V gene. The CDR3 nucleotides read TGTGCCAGCTCACCTGCAGCGGGAGCAAGGAATGAGCAGTTCTTC. Amino acid sequence: CASSPAAGARNEQFF.

The chain has TRBV6-5 and TRBJ1-4; 8 bases agree with TRBD1. Per the germline V gene, CDR1 is MNHEY and CDR2 is SVGAGI. This CDR3 is 13 amino acids long. Trimming took 10 bases from V and 8 from J; bases not matched to a gene: 9. The CDR3 protein is CATADRGAEKLFF. The DNA of the CDR3 is TGTGCCACAGCAGACAGGGGAGCCGAAAAACTGTTTTTT.

The genes are TRBV2 and TRBJ1-1; no clear D. This CDR3 has 13 amino acids. Germline V CDR1 and CDR2: SNHLY, FYNNEI. The V end lost 3 bases, the J end lost 0 bases, and 5 bases lay between the germline ends. Here the CDR3 DNA reads TGTGCCAGCAGTGACAGTCTGAACACTGAAGCTTTCTTT. It is translated as CASSDSLNTEAFF.

The chain carries TRBV29-1 and TRBJ1-3, with 9 nucleotides matching TRBD1. J was trimmed by 3 bases and V by 4 bases; bases with no gene match: 4. Per germline, CDR1 SQVTM and CDR2 ANQGSEA. The CDR3 extends over 14 amino acids. The CDR3 is CSVGDRELGNTIYF. CDR3 DNA sequence: TGCAGCGTTGGGGACAGGGAACTTGGAAACACCATATATTTT.

The chain is built from TRBV6-5 and TRBJ2-1; 8 bases line up with TRBD2. CDR3 length: 15 amino acids. Trimming took 5 bases from V and 7 from J; bases not matched to a gene: 10. From germline, CDR1 is MNHEY and CDR2 SVGAGI. Written as DNA, the CDR3 is TGTGCCAGCAGTCGGAGCGGGAGCGACGGGAATGAGCAGTTCTTC. Translated, it gives CASSRSGSDGNEQFF.

The chain has TRBV24-1 and TRBJ1-2; 7 positions match TRBD1. The CDR3 has 13 residues. Trimming took 3 bases from V and 7 from J; bases not matched to a gene: 4. Looked up from germline, CDR1 is KGHDR and CDR2 is SFDVKD. This CDR3 reads CATSDDEGAGYTF. The CDR3 DNA reads TGTGCCACCAGTGATGATGAGGGGGCTGGCTACACCTTC.

The V and J genes are TRBV4-1 and TRBJ2-7; D is possibly TRBD1 (5 bases). Germline V gives CDR1 MGHRA, CDR2 YSYEKL. This CDR3 comprises 12 residues. V gave up 2 bases and J gave up 3 bases, with 5 bases separating them. CDR3 sequence (DNA): TGCGCCAGCAGCCAACAGGGCTACGAGCAGTACTTC. This encodes CASSQQGYEQYF.

In nucleotides, the CDR3 is TGTGCCAGCAGTTTAAGCCGGGACAGCATTCTCACCGGGGAGCTGTTTTTT. Translation gives CASSLSRDSILTGELFF. The gene calls are TRBV28 and TRBJ2-2; 7 nucleotides match TRBD1. Trimming cost V 2 bases and J 4 bases; bases outside gene matches: 10. The CDR3 is 17 amino acids. Looked up from germline, CDR1 is MDHEN and CDR2 is SYDVKM.

The CDR3 region is CASSPRTGNTEAFF. DNA of the CDR3: TGTGCCAGTAGTCCGCGGACAGGGAACACTGAAGCTTTCTTT. This chain connects TRBV19 to TRBJ1-1; TRBD1 agrees at 7 bases. V dropped 5 bases and J dropped 1; count of bases not matched to a gene: 4. From germline, CDR1 is LNHDA and CDR2 SQIVND (reference sequence). The CDR3 covers 14 residues.